This TCR beta chain was documented in a study of blood T cell repertoires in COVID-19. For the study at large: Samples came from the United States, Italy and Spain, spanning acute and convalescent COVID-19. Sample material is recorded as cDNA or gDNA derived from T cells, B-cell-depleted T cells, or PBMCs.

The CDR3 loop spans 13 amino acids. The germline V and J ends were trimmed by 8 bases and 0 bases, with 5 bases remaining between them. Germline-derived CDR1 and CDR2 are MRHNA and SNTAGT. How the authors handled the data: Amplification of reference gene primers provided the estimated nucleated cell counts. Method: immunoSEQ multiplex PCR; TCRdb's copy keeps in-frame clones and lacks some. V and J calls and clone size are as listed in that table; D and trimming were resolved from the DNA. The sample contains about 72,000 clones, 75% to 90% of which appear only once. This receptor was taken from a woman of 80 years or more with acute or convalescent COVID-19. Sequences were obtained from peripheral blood. This rearrangement joins TRBV6-4 to TRBJ1-6; no firm D call. CDR3 nucleotide sequence: TGTGCCAGCGGGAGCTCCTATAATTCACCCCTCCACTTT. Translating it yields CASGSSYNSPLHF.